The 21 T cell receptor beta chains listed next were all sequenced from one sample in a study of cytomegalovirus exposure and HLA in healthy donors. The study ran its PCR with 60 Vbeta and 13 Jbeta primers. The method was immunoSEQ multiplex PCR; TCRdb's version includes in-frame clones alone and lacks a portion of them. The profile shows roughly 150,000 clones, around 86% of them singletons. The sequencing sample was made of PBMCs. These TCRs come from a girl aged 2-10 years in good health and CMV-seropositive.

The J gene is TRBJ2-3, the V gene TRBV6-6; 9 bases are shared with TRBD2. Unmatched junction bases numbered 7, after V lost 7 bases and J lost 8 bases. The CDR3 is 13 residues long. Per the germline V gene, CDR1 is MNHNY and CDR2 is SVGAGI (reference sequence). This CDR3 is CASTDMTSGTQYF. DNA for the CDR3: TGTGCCAGCACCGACATGACTAGCGGTACGCAGTATTTT.

This sequence joins TRBV11-1 and TRBJ2-1, with a weak D call TRBD1 (6 bases). This CDR3 has 16 amino acids. Trimming took 1 base from V and 8 from J, leaving 18 bases between them. The V gene's germline CDR1 is SGHAT and CDR2 FQDESV (reference sequence). The CDR3 DNA reads TGTGCCAGCAGCTTAGAAGGACAGTTGGATTTGGATGAGCAGTTCTTC. Translation gives CASSLEGQLDLDEQFF. The whole variable domain, remainder taken from reference TRBV11-1 and TRBJ2-1, is EAEVAQSPRYKITEKSQAVAFWCDPISGHATLYWYRQILGQGPELLVQFQDESVVDDSQLPKDRFSAERLKGVDSTLKIQPAELGDSAMYLCASSLEGQLDLDEQFFGPGTRLTVL.

This clone was observed a few times. The rearrangement joins TRBV25-1 to TRBJ1-6; possible D gene TRBD1, 5 bases. Looked up from germline, CDR1 is MGHDK and CDR2 is SYGVNS. V gave up 2 bases and J gave up 10 bases, with 18 bases separating them. This CDR3 is built from 16 residues. Here the CDR3 reads CASSEGRGRRESPLHF. In DNA form, the CDR3 reads TGTGCCAGCAGTGAAGGTCGGGGCAGGAGGGAATCACCCCTCCACTTT.

The chain couples TRBV13 to TRBJ1-2; D is ambiguous. V lost 4 bases, J lost 0 bases, and 6 bases lay in between. The germline CDR1 and CDR2 sequences are PRHDT and FYEKMQ (reference sequence). CDR3 size: 13 residues. CDR3 region: CASSYGPNYGYTF. As DNA, the CDR3 is TGTGCCAGCAGCTACGGTCCTAACTATGGCTACACCTTC.

This CDR3 is CASRSRQGAGEQYF. The DNA of the CDR3 is TGTGCAAGTCGCTCCCGACAGGGGGCCGGCGAGCAGTACTTC. The rearrangement links TRBV12-2 to TRBJ2-7; TRBD1, the D gene given by the table, was not confirmed from the DNA. TRBV12-2 is recorded as a pseudogene. The CDR3 is made up of 14 amino acids.

The chain combines TRBV6-5 with TRBJ1-4, with D possibly being TRBD1 (6 bases). V was clipped by 2 bases and J by 8 bases, with 15 bases between them. Germline V lookup: CDR1 MNHEY, CDR2 SVGAGI. The CDR3 is 15 residues long. CDR3 in amino acids: CASSYRRGAWEKLFF. For the CDR3, the DNA is TGTGCCAGCAGTTACCGCCGGGGGGCGTGGGAAAAACTGTTTTTT.

This chain uses TRBV2 with TRBJ2-2; possibly TRBD2 for D (6 bases). Germline V gene data show CDR1 as SNHLY and CDR2 as FYNNEI. The CDR3 covers 17 residues. Trimming took 3 bases from V and 1 from J, leaving 15 bases between them. CDR3 residues: CASSDPSGVGNTGELFF. The CDR3 DNA reads TGTGCCAGCAGTGACCCCTCGGGGGTAGGGAACACCGGGGAGCTGTTTTTT.

The chain joins TRBV7-9 to TRBJ2-3; D is unclear. V lost 0 bases and J lost 0, with 4 bases in between. The CDR3 consists of 14 residues. Germline loops: CDR1 SEHNR, CDR2 FQNEAQ (reference sequence). The CDR3 protein is CASSLASSTDTQYF. The CDR3 coding sequence is TGTGCCAGCAGCTTAGCGTCTAGCACAGATACGCAGTATTTT.

V and J are TRBV27 and TRBJ1-3; no definite D call. The CDR3 sequence is 16 residues long. Germline V gene sequence: CDR1 MNHEY, CDR2 SMNVEV (reference sequence). V gave up 6 bases and J gave up 0 bases, with 15 bases separating them. The CDR3 loop reads CASSPRPYPSGNTIYF. CDR3 DNA: TGTGCCAGCAGCCCTAGACCGTATCCCTCTGGAAACACCATATATTTT.

The V gene is TRBV30, the J gene TRBJ2-1; TRBD2 agrees at 7 bases. The CDR3 consists of 16 residues. With V trimmed by 4 bases and J by 5 bases, 14 bases remained unmatched. Per germline, CDR1 GTSNPN and CDR2 SVGIG (reference sequence). In DNA form, the CDR3 reads TGTGCCTGGACCGGCCGGGGAGGGCGGGGGAACAATGAGCAGTTCTTC. Translating it yields CAWTGRGGRGNNEQFF.

The chain has TRBV28 and TRBJ2-3; TRBD1 aligns across 7 bases. V was clipped by 5 bases and J by 2 bases; unmatched bases: 10. The V gene's germline CDR1 is MDHEN and CDR2 SYDVKM. The CDR3 consists of 16 residues. DNA of the CDR3: TGTGCCAGCAGTGGGGGAGACAGGGTTATCACAGATACGCAGTATTTT. Protein sequence: CASSGGDRVITDTQYF.

As concerns this clone: One end of the junction fails to match germline, which may point to a read error. The CDR3 DNA follows: TGTGCCAGCAGGGGAGACTTTATTCAGGACTTC. This gives the protein CASRGDFIQDF. The chain employs TRBV6-1 and TRBJ2-5; perhaps TRBD2 as D (5 bases). The CDR3 sequence is 11 residues long. CDR1 MNHNS and CDR2 SASEGT come from the germline V gene.

For the CDR3, the DNA is TGTGCCAGCAGTTGGCGGGCGGGGGGAGGTTATCGTCGCGGGACAGATACGCAGTATTTT. Its protein is CASSWRAGGGYRRGTDTQYF. The V gene is TRBV28, the J gene TRBJ2-3, with 8 bases matching TRBD2. V was clipped by 4 bases and J by 3 bases; unmatched bases: 21. Germline V gives CDR1 MDHEN, CDR2 SYDVKM. The CDR3 consists of 20 residues.

This chain links TRBV30 with TRBJ2-7, with D unclear. The germline gives CDR1 GTSNPN, CDR2 SVGIG (reference sequence). The V end lost 2 bases, the J end lost 3 bases, and 8 bases lay between the germline ends. The CDR3 runs to 12 residues. CDR3 in DNA: TGTGCCTGGAGTCAGAATCGCTACGAGCAGTACTTC. Residues: CAWSQNRYEQYF.

The CDR3 sequence: CATGVSGNTIYF. CDR3 DNA: TGTGCGACAGGGGTCTCTGGAAACACCATATATTTT. The chain joins TRBV2 to TRBJ1-3, with 8 bases matching TRBD1. In germline, CDR1 is SNHLY, CDR2 FYNNEI. CDR3 size: 12 residues.

The chain links TRBV30 to TRBJ2-1, with a tentative D call TRBD2 (6 bases). Trimming took 2 bases from V and 2 from J, leaving 28 bases between them. Per germline, CDR1 GTSNPN and CDR2 SVGIG (reference sequence). This CDR3 has 20 amino acids. Here the CDR3 reads CAWSPDPERASDFPYNEQFF. CDR3 coding DNA: TGTGCCTGGAGTCCCGATCCGGAGCGGGCATCCGACTTCCCCTACAATGAGCAGTTCTTC.

The chain is built from TRBV5-1 and TRBJ1-1; a weak D match, TRBD1 (5 bases). V was pared by 3 bases and J by 1 base, with 7 bases between. The CDR3 runs to 13 residues. Germline values: CDR1 SGHRS, CDR2 YFSETQ. The CDR3 sequence: CASSSTGNTEAFF. The CDR3 nucleotides are TGCGCCAGCAGCTCTACAGGGAACACTGAAGCTTTCTTT. Together with reference TRBV5-1 and TRBJ1-1, the CDR3 gives the full variable domain: KAGVTQTPRYLIKTRGQQVTLSCSPISGHRSVSWYQQTPGQGLQFLFEYFSETQRNKGNFPGRFSGRQFSNSRSEMNVSTLELGDSALYLCASSSTGNTEAFFGQGTRLTVV.

This clone was recorded a few times. The genes are TRBV9 and TRBJ1-1; D call uncertain. Germline-derived CDR1 and CDR2 are SGDLS and YYNGEE. This CDR3 spans 11 amino acids. Between the trimmed V and J ends, which lost 3 bases and 5 bases, there was a span of 5 bases. This CDR3 reads CASSAVTEAFF. CDR3 nucleotides: TGTGCCAGCAGCGCTGTGACTGAAGCTTTCTTT. Looking up the rest from reference TRBV9 and TRBJ1-1 gives the full variable domain: DSGVTQTPKHLITATGQRVTLRCSPRSGDLSVYWYQQSLDQGLQFLIQYYNGEERAKGNILERFSAQQFPDLHSELNLSSLELGDSALYFCASSAVTEAFFGQGTRLTVV.

J is TRBJ1-2 and V is TRBV5-1; D call uncertain. CDR1 and CDR2 from the germline V gene are SGHRS and YFSETQ. The germline V and J ends were trimmed by 0 bases and 2 bases, with 8 bases remaining between them. This CDR3 has 14 amino acids. The CDR3 sequence: CASSLDGLNYGYTF. The CDR3 region has the DNA TGCGCCAGCAGCTTGGACGGACTGAACTATGGCTACACCTTC.

This rearrangement joins TRBV5-5 to TRBJ2-5; 7 nucleotides agree with TRBD2. This CDR3 is built from 15 residues. Germline V gene lookup returns CDR1 SGHKS and CDR2 YYEKEE (reference sequence). Losses at the gene ends were 1 base for V and 5 bases for J; bases not matched to a gene: 8. CDR3 residues: CASSLWAGAGETQYF. The DNA of the CDR3 is TGTGCCAGCAGCTTGTGGGCGGGAGCTGGGGAGACCCAGTACTTC.

This chain connects TRBV19 to TRBJ2-7, with 9 nucleotides matching TRBD1. Per germline, CDR1 LNHDA and CDR2 SQIVND (reference sequence). V dropped 3 bases and J dropped 2; count of bases not matched to a gene: 5. The CDR3 sequence is 15 residues long. The CDR3, as DNA: TGTGCCAGTAGTATTGAATGGACAGGGGCCTACGAGCAGTACTTC. It yields the protein CASSIEWTGAYEQYF.